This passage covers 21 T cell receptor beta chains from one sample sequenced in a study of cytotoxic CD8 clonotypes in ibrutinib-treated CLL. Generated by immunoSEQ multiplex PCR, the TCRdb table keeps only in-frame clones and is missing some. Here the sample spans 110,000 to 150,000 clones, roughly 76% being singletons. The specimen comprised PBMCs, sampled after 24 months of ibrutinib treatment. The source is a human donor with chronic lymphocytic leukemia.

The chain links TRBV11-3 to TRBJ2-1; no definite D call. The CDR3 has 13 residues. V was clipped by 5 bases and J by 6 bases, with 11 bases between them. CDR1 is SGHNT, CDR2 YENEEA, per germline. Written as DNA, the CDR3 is TGTGCCAGCAGCCCCGACTTCGGCAATGAGCAGTTCTTC. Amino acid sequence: CASSPDFGNEQFF.

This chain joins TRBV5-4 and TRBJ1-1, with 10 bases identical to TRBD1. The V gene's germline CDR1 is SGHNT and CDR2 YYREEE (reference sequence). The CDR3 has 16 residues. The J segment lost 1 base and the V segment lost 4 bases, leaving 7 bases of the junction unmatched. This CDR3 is CASSRDRGFGNTEAFF. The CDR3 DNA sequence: TGTGCCAGCAGCCGGGACAGGGGCTTCGGGAACACTGAAGCTTTCTTT. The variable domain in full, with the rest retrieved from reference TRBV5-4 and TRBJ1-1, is ETGVTQSPTHLIKTRGQQVTLRCSSQSGHNTVSWYQQALGQGPQFIFQYYREEENGRGNFPPRFSGLQFPNYSSELNVNALELDDSALYLCASSRDRGFGNTEAFFGQGTRLTVV.

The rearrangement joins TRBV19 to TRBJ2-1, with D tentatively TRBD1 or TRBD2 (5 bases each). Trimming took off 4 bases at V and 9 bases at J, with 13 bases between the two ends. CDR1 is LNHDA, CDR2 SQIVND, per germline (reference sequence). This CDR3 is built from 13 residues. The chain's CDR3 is CASSTGRDGEQFF. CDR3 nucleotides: TGTGCCAGTAGTACAGGACGGGACGGTGAGCAGTTCTTC.

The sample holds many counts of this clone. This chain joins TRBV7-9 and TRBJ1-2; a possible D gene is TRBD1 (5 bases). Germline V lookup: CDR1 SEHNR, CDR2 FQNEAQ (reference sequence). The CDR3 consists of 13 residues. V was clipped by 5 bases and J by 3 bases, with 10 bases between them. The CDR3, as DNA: TGTGCCAGCAGCCCCCGGGGGGACTATGGCTACACCTTC. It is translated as CASSPRGDYGYTF.

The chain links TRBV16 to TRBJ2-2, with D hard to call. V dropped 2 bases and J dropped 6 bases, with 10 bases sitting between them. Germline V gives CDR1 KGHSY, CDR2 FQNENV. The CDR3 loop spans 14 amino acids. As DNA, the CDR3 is TGTGCCAGCAGCCAACGACCCGCATCCGGGGAGCTGTTTTTT. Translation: CASSQRPASGELFF.

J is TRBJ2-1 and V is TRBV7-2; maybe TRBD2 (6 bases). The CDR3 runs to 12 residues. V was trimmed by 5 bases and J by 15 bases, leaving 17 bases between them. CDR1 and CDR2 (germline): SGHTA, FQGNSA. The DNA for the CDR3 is TGTGCCAGCAGCCCGCGGGACGGCCCGCGGTTCTTC. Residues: CASSPRDGPRFF.

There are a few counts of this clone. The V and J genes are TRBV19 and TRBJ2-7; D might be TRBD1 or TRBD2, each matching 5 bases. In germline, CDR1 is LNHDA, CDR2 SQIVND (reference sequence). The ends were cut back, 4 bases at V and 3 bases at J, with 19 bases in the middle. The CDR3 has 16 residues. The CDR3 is CASSTAGTKRIYEQYF. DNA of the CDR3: TGTGCCAGTAGTACGGCAGGGACGAAGCGTATCTACGAGCAGTACTTC. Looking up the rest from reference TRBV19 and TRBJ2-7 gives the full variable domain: DGGITQSPKYLFRKEGQNVTLSCEQNLNHDAMYWYRQDPGQGLRLIYYSQIVNDFQKGDIAEGYSVSREKKESFPLTVTSAQKNPTAFYLCASSTAGTKRIYEQYFGPGTRLTVT.

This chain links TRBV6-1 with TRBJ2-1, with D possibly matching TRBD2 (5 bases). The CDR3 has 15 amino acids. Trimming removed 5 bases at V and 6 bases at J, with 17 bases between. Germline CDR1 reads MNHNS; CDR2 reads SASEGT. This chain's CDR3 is CASSFELGEVNEQFF. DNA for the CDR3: TGTGCCAGCAGTTTTGAGTTGGGAGAAGTCAATGAGCAGTTCTTC.

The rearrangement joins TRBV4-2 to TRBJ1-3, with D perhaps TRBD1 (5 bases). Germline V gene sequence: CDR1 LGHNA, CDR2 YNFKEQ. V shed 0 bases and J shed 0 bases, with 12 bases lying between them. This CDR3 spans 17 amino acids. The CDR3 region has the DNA TGTGCCAGCAGCCAAGATGGGCAGGGCCACTCTGGAAACACCATATATTTT. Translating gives CASSQDGQGHSGNTIYF.

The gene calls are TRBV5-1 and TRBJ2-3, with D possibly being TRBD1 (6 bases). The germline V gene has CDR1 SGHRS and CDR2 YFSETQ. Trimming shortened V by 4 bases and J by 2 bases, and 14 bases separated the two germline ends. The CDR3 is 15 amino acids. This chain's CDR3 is CASSPGQPITDTQYF. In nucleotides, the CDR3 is TGCGCCAGCAGCCCTGGACAGCCTATCACAGATACGCAGTATTTT.

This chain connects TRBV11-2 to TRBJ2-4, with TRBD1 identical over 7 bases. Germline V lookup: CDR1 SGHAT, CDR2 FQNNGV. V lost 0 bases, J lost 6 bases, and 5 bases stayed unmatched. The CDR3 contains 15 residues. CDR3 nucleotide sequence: TGTGCCAGCAGCTTAGACCCGGGACAGATAAACATTCAGTACTTC. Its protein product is CASSLDPGQINIQYF.

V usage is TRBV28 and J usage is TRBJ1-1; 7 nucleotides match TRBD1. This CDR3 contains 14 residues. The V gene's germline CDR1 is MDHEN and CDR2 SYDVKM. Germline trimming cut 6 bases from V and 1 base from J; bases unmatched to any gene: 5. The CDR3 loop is CASRGGQANTEAFF. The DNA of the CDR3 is TGTGCCAGCAGGGGCGGACAGGCGAACACTGAAGCTTTCTTT. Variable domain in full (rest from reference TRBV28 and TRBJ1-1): DVKVTQSSRYLVKRTGEKVFLECVQDMDHENMFWYRQDPGLGLRLIYFSYDVKMKEKGDIPEGYSVSREKKERFSLILESASTNQTSMYLCASRGGQANTEAFFGQGTRLTVV.

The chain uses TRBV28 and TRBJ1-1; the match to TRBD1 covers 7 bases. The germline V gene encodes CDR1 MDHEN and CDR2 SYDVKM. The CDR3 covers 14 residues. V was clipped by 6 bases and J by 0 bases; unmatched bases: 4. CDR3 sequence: CASSAQGMNTEAFF. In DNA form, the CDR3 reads TGTGCCAGCAGCGCACAGGGGATGAACACTGAAGCTTTCTTT.

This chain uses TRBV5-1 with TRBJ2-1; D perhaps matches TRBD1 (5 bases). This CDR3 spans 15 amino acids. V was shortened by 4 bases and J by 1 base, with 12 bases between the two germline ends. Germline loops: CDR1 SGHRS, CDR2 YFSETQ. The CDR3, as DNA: TGCGCCAGCAGCCCGGACACCCTATCCTACAATGAGCAGTTCTTC. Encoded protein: CASSPDTLSYNEQFF.

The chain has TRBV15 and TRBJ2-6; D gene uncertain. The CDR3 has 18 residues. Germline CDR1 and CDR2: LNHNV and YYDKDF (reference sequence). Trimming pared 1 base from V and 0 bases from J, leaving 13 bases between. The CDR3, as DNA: TGTGCCACCAGCAGAGGGGTGGGCGCCCCCTCTGGGGCCAACGTCCTGACTTTC. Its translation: CATSRGVGAPSGANVLTF.

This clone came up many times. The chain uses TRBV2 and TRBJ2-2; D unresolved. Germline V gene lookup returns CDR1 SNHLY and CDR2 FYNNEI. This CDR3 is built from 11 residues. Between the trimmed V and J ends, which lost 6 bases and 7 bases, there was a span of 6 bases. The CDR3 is CASSTSGELFF. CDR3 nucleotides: TGTGCCAGCAGCACCAGCGGGGAGCTGTTTTTT.

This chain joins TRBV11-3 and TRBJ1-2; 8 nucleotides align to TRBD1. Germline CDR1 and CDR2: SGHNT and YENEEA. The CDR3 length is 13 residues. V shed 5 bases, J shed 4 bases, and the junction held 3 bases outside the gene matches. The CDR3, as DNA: TGTGCCAGCAGCCCGGACAGGGCCTATGGCTACACCTTC. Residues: CASSPDRAYGYTF.

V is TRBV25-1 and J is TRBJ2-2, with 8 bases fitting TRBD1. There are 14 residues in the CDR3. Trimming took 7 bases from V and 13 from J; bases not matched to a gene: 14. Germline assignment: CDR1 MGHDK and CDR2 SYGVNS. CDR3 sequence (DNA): TGTGCCAGCACCTCGACAGGGGAAAGAGGTGGGCTGTTTTTT. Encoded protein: CASTSTGERGGLFF.

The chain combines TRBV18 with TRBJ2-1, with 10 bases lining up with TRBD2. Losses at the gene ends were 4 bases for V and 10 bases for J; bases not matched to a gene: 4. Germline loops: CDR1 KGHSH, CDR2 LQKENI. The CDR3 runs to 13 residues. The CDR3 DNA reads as TGTGCCAGCTCACTTCGGACTAGCGGCGAGCAGTTCTTC. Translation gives CASSLRTSGEQFF.

The CDR3 region is CSARYRDEAFF. CDR3 sequence (DNA): TGCAGTGCTAGATACAGGGACGAAGCTTTCTTT. This chain uses TRBV20-1 with TRBJ1-1; weak D call: TRBD1 (6 bases). The V and J ends lost 2 bases and 8 bases respectively, with 9 bases between them. CDR3 length: 11 amino acids. Germline CDR1 is DFQATT and CDR2 is SNEGSKA (reference sequence).

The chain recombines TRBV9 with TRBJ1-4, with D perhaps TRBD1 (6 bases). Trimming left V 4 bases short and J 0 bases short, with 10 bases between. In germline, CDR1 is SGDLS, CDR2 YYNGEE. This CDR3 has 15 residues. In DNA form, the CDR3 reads TGTGCCAGCAGCCCCCGGACAGCAACTAATGAAAAACTGTTTTTT. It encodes CASSPRTATNEKLFF.